The present entry profiles one T cell receptor beta chain with its context. This entry is derived from a study of OX40 agonist ivuxolimab in advanced cancers. Method: immunoSEQ multiplex PCR; TCRdb's copy keeps in-frame clones and lacks some. The repertoire has some 100,000 clones, about 90% of them found once; the top ten carry 0.81%. The material was CD4+ or CD8+ T cells sorted from blood, obtained in a trial of the OX40 agonist ivuxolimab. The receptor comes from an adult with an advanced solid tumor such as melanoma, head and neck, liver or kidney cancer.

The CDR3 sequence is CASSELGSETQYF. The CDR3 nucleotides are TGTGCCAGCAGTGAACTGGGGAGCGAGACCCAGTACTTC. The V call is TRBV6-1, the J call TRBJ2-5; D is perhaps TRBD2 (5 bases). Germline loops: CDR1 MNHNS, CDR2 SASEGT. The CDR3 is 13 residues long. Trimming stripped 2 bases from V and 5 bases from J, with 9 bases between.